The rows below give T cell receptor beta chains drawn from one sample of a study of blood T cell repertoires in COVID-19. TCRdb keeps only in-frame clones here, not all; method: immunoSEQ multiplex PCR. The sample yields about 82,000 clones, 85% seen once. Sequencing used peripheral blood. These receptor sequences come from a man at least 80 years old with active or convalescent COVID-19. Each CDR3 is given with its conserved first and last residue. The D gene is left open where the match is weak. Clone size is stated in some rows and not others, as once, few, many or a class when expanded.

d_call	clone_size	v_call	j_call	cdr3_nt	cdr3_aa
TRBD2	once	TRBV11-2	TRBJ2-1	TGTGCCAGCAAACTAGCGGGAGGGCCTAATGAGCAGTTCTTC	CASKLAGGPNEQFF
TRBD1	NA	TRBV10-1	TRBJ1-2	TGCGCCAGCAGTGCTTACAGGGGGCGGGGTGACTATGGCTACACCTTC	CASSAYRGRGDYGYTF
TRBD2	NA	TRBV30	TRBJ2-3	TGTGCCTGGAGTAACGGGAGGGCGGGGAGCGTTACGCAGTATTTT	CAWSNGRAGSVTQYF
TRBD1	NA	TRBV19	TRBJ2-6	TGTGCCAGTAGTACGACAGGGGCTGGGGCCAACGTCCTGACTTTC	CASSTTGAGANVLTF
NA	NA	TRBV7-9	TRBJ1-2	TGTGCCAGCAGCTTAGCCGCAAGGGGAAACTATGGCTACACCTTC	CASSLAARGNYGYTF
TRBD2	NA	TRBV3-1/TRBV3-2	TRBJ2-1	TGTGCCAGCAGCCTCGATAGCGGGAGTTACAATGAGCAGTTCTTC	CASSLDSGSYNEQFF
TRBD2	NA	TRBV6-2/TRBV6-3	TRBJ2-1	TGTGCCAGCAGCCCAGGGACTAGCGGATACAATGAGCAGTTCTTC	CASSPGTSGYNEQFF
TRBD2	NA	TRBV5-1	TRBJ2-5	TGCGCCAGCAGCCCGGGACTAGCGGGGGGTGCCGCCCAAGAGACCCAGTACTTC	CASSPGLAGGAAQETQYF
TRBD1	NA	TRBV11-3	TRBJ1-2	TGTGCCAGCAGCCCACCAGGACAGGGGTGGTCTGGCTACACCTTC	CASSPPGQGWSGYTF
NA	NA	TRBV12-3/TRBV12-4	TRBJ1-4	TGTGCCAGCAGAAGCGGAGAGAAACTGTTTTTT	CASRSGEKLFF
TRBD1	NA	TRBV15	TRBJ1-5	TGTGCCACCAGCAGATCAACAGGGGTTCAGCCCCAGCATTTT	CATSRSTGVQPQHF
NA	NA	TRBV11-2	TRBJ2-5	TGTGCCAGCAGCTGGTCTCGATCGGAAGAGACCCAGTACTTC	CASSWSRSEETQYF
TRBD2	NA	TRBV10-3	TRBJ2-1	TGTGCCATCAGTGAGTCAGTAGCGGGAGGGTTGTACAATGAGCAGTTCTTC	CAISESVAGGLYNEQFF
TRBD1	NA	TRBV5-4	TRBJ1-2	TGTGCCAGCAGCTTGGGGATGGGACAGGACGCTAACTATGGCTACACCTTC	CASSLGMGQDANYGYTF
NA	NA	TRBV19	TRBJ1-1	TGTGCCAGTAGAAGGGTACGTGGAGGGGACACTGAAGCTTTCTTT	CASRRVRGGDTEAFF
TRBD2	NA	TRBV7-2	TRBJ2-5	TGTGCCAGCAGCGCCCAGATCGGAGGGGCCGGGGGGCAAGAGACCCAGTACTTC	CASSAQIGGAGGQETQYF
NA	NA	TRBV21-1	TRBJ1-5	TGTGCCAGCAGCAGGGCAGTACACGCAAGCAATCAGCCCCAGCATTTT	CASSRAVHASNQPQHF
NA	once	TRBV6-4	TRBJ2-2	TGTGCCAGCAGTAACAACAGGAACACCGGGGAGCTGTTTTTT	CASSNNRNTGELFF
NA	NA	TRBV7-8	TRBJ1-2	TGTGCCAGCAGCTTAGTCAGGGAAGGTGGCTACACCTTC	CASSLVREGGYTF
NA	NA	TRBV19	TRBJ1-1	TGTGCCAGTAGTATCAACCCGGTTGGGGGCAGGTTTCACACTGAAGCTTTCTTT	CASSINPVGGRFHTEAFF
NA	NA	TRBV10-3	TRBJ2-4	TGTGCCATCAGTGAGCCAGTAGCCAAAAACATTCAGTACTTC	CAISEPVAKNIQYF
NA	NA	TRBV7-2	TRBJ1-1	TGTGCCAGCAGCTTAGCCACAGGAAACACTGAAGCTTTCTTT	CASSLATGNTEAFF
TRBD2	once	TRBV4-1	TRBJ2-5	TGCGCCAGCAGCCAAGGGATCCAGCGGGATGGAGAGACCCAGTACTTC	CASSQGIQRDGETQYF
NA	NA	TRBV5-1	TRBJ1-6	TGCGCCAGCAGCCCGGACGGCGGGGTTTCACCCCTCCACTTT	CASSPDGGVSPLHF
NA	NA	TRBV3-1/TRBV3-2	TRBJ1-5	TGTGCCAGCAGCCAAGGGCACAATCAGCCCCAGCATTTT	CASSQGHNQPQHF
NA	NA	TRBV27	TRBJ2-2	TGTGCCAGCAGTTTAGTTTATTTCTCCACCGGGGAGCTGTTTTTT	CASSLVYFSTGELFF